The clone carrying this T cell receptor beta chain was detected many times. Its specificity is unknown. From germline, CDR1 is MNHNS and CDR2 SASEGT. The V gene end was trimmed by 1 base and the J gene end by 3 bases; junction bases not matched to a gene: 1. This CDR3 region has 14 residues. TCRdb re-derived calls from the reads in MiXCR, one entry per CDR3 protein. The repertoire has hundreds of thousands of distinct CDR3 sequences, around a sixth of them found once; the top ten carry around 11%. This sample was included in a study of T cell repertoires in cytomegalovirus infection. Study summary: Shared public TCR beta signatures pointed to both CMV infection and a matching HLA type. Study-wide results and limits: Carriers of CMV plus the relevant HLA were identified by cumulative public TCR beta family frequency. Dominating the ex vivo response were HLA-C-restricted CMV-specific TCR beta clonotypes.

The chain employs TRBV6-1 and TRBJ2-5; 8 bases fit TRBD2. Source material: PBMCs. The TCR originated in a human donor in good health (CMV status not recorded). Some clones in this sample may be carry-over from other donors' samples. The DNA for the CDR3 is TGTGCCAGCAGTGAAGGGACTAGCAAAGAGACCCAGTACTTC. It specifies CASSEGTSKETQYF.